The subject of this entry is one T cell receptor beta chain. Its ends do not fully match the called genes, so a read error is possible. A multiplex PCR was run with 60 Vbeta primers and 13 Jbeta primers. The data were produced by immunoSEQ multiplex PCR, yet TCRdb's version contains in-frame clones alone and is incomplete. Here the sample spans more than 140,000 clones, nearly 80% being singletons. The sample is drawn from a study of cytomegalovirus exposure and HLA in healthy donors. Germline CDR1 is SEHNR and CDR2 is FQNEAQ (reference sequence). This CDR3 contains 17 residues. What was sequenced was PBMCs. This clonotype was obtained from a male donor in good health and CMV-seronegative. V is TRBV7-9 and J is TRBJ2-2; 7 positions match TRBD1. CDR3 in DNA: TGTTCCAGCAGCCTACCCCCCGACAGGGTAAAAACCGGGGAGCTGTTTTTT. It specifies CSSSLPPDRVKTGELFF.